Listed below are T cell receptor beta chains from one sample, sequenced in a study of identical twins. TCRdb re-derived calls from the 5' RACE reads in MiXCR, one entry per CDR3 protein. The profile shows under 300,000 distinct CDR3 sequences, over 5.5% of them singletons. These records were also assigned to another study, of T cells expressing NK-cell markers.

Sequencing was carried out using CD8+ T cells sorted from blood. These receptors all stem from a woman aged 18-35 years in good health. Both conserved end residues are trimmed from each CDR3. Not all rows give a size; the values are once, few, many and, for expanded clones, a class.

V gene	clone size	CDR3 protein
TRBV6-1	few	ASSEWVRAF
TRBV12-3/TRBV12-4	-	ASRGVGGSNQPQH
TRBV27	few	ASTGRGLAASTDTQY
TRBV4-3	many	ASSQDEPGSYEQY
TRBV9	-	ASSGRGEQF
TRBV11-2	-	ASSLVRTAGHEQF
TRBV11-1	-	ASSLVLGPLYEQY
TRBV20-1	-	SAREGTSWGYT
TRBV7-6	few	ASSLIAGGPNGELF
TRBV7-9	few	ASSLDRVTF
TRBV7-2	-	ASSLARTGHHEQY
TRBV5-1	-	ASSLAGTTTDTQY
TRBV7-9	-	ASSFTLPASGGDTQY
TRBV7-9	few	ASSVGTSSDNEQF
TRBV5-8	few	ASSPGQVSNQPQH
TRBV3-1	many	ASSQGRYEQY
TRBV2	-	ASSLLDSLNTGELF
TRBV7-9	many	ASSSAVGTEAF
TRBV12-3/TRBV12-4	many	ASSPGQGTEQF
TRBV6-6	many	ASSPLGAGVQY
TRBV20-1	few	SASGPGLLSTDTQY
TRBV3-1	many	ASSPPGDTQY